This T cell receptor (beta chain) was sequenced for a study of T cells after posttransplantation cyclophosphamide. Regarding the study as a whole: Tissue-infiltrating T cells from skin or gut overlapped little with blood T cells. Recipient CMV seropositivity and CMV reactivation strongly tracked TRB clonality.

The method was immunoSEQ multiplex PCR; TCRdb's version includes in-frame clones alone and lacks a portion of them. The table shows thousands of clones, with over 70% occurring only once. This related bone marrow graft donor gave peripheral blood on the day of marrow donation. As to this clone: What it binds is unknown.

The source of this sequence is a woman in her 50s in good health and a related stem cell transplant donor. Sequenced material: memory CD4+ T cells sorted from blood.

The CDR3 nucleotides are TGCGCCAGCAGCTGGGGGACAATCAATGAGCAGTTCTTC. It yields the protein CASSWGTINEQFF. This chain joins TRBV5-1 and TRBJ2-1, with D possibly matching TRBD1 (6 bases). V was shortened by 3 bases and J by 6 bases, with 10 bases between the two germline ends. The CDR3 is 13 residues long. Germline loops: CDR1 SGHRS, CDR2 YFSETQ. Full variable domain (remainder filled in from reference TRBV5-1 and TRBJ2-1): KAGVTQTPRYLIKTRGQQVTLSCSPISGHRSVSWYQQTPGQGLQFLFEYFSETQRNKGNFPGRFSGRQFSNSRSEMNVSTLELGDSALYLCASSWGTINEQFFGPGTRLTVL.